The 19 T cell receptor beta chains presented below share a single source sample, sequenced in a study of T cells in localized non-small cell lung cancer. The repertoire was sequenced with immunoSEQ multiplex PCR; TCRdb's copy has only in-frame clones and lacks some. The sample yields about 1,400 clones, over 30% seen once. Source: normal lung tissue next to the tumor, taken before any cancer treatment. Receptors were obtained from an older female donor with stage I lung adenocarcinoma.

Written as DNA, the CDR3 is TGTGCCACCAGCCCGGGACAGGGGCTCATGAACACTGAAGCTTTCTTT. Encoded protein: CATSPGQGLMNTEAFF. The genes are TRBV15 and TRBJ1-1; 10 bases fit TRBD1. Germline V gene sequence: CDR1 LNHNV, CDR2 YYDKDF (reference sequence). The CDR3 is 16 residues long. V trimming: 5 bases; J trimming: 0 bases; junction bases outside the gene matches: 6. Filled out from reference TRBV15 and TRBJ1-1, the complete variable domain reads DAMVIQNPRYQVTQFGKPVTLSCSQTLNHNVMYWYQQKSSQAPKLLFHYYDKDFNNEADTPDNFQSRRPNTSFCFLDIRSPGLGDTAMYLCATSPGQGLMNTEAFFGQGTRLTVV.

The chain joins TRBV6-8 to TRBJ1-2, with TRBD1 identical over 9 bases. The ends lost 1 base at V and 4 bases at J; junction bases unmatched: 4. Germline lookup yields CDR1 MNHGY and CDR2 SAAAGT. This CDR3 contains 15 residues. CDR3 sequence: CASSYLGQGGYGYTF. CDR3 DNA: TGTGCCAGCAGTTACTTGGGACAGGGAGGCTATGGCTACACCTTC.

This clone has just a few counts. The V call is TRBV11-3, the J call TRBJ2-7; TRBD1 is a possible D gene (5 bases). CDR1 is SGHNT and CDR2 is YENEEA in the germline V gene. This CDR3 contains 17 residues. Trimming took off 3 bases at V and 3 bases at J, with 21 bases between the two ends. The CDR3 DNA reads TGTGCCAGCAGCTTTTCCAGGGTTCGGGCGAGCCGCTACGAGCAGTACGTC. Translated: CASSFSRVRASRYEQYV.

V is TRBV18 and J is TRBJ2-3; D tentatively reads TRBD1 or TRBD2 (6 bases each). Germline loops: CDR1 KGHSH, CDR2 LQKENI. Between the trimmed V and J ends, which lost 2 bases and 0 bases, there was a span of 12 bases. This CDR3 has 16 residues. Here the CDR3 DNA reads TGTGCCAGCTCACCAAGGCGGGACATTAGCACAGATACGCAGTATTTT. It codes for CASSPRRDISTDTQYF. Supplemented by reference TRBV18 and TRBJ2-3, the full variable domain reads NAGVMQNPRHLVRRRGQEARLRCSPMKGHSHVYWYRQLPEEGLKFMVYLQKENIIDESGMPKERFSAEFPKEGPSILRIQQVVRGDSAAYFCASSPRRDISTDTQYFGPGTRLTVL.

The V and J genes are TRBV18 and TRBJ2-1, with 12 bases lining up with TRBD1. The germline V gene encodes CDR1 KGHSH and CDR2 LQKENI. V lost 2 bases, J lost 8 bases, and 10 bases stayed unmatched. The CDR3 spans 17 residues. The CDR3 spells CASSPKTGTGGQYEQFF. For the CDR3, the DNA is TGTGCCAGCTCACCAAAAACCGGGACAGGGGGCCAATATGAGCAGTTCTTC.

By sample fraction, this clone is medium-sized. V gene TRBV7-4 combines with J gene TRBJ1-1; a weak D match, TRBD1 (5 bases). There are 13 residues in the CDR3. The germline V and J ends were trimmed by 2 bases and 7 bases, with 11 bases remaining between them. The germline gives CDR1 SGHVT, CDR2 SQSDAQ. CDR3: CASSLTTEYEAFF. CDR3 sequence (DNA): TGTGCCAGCAGCTTAACGACAGAATATGAAGCTTTCTTT.

This chain uses TRBV5-1 with TRBJ2-6; no reliable D call. Germline-derived CDR1 and CDR2 are SGHRS and YFSETQ. V lost 4 bases and J lost 0, with 5 bases in between. The CDR3 sequence is 14 residues long. CDR3 region: CASSLSSGANVLTF. The CDR3 nucleotides are TGCGCCAGCAGCCTCAGCTCTGGGGCCAACGTCCTGACTTTC.

The chain recombines TRBV9 with TRBJ2-2, with D perhaps assigned TRBD1 or TRBD2 (5 bases each). The CDR3 is made up of 17 amino acids. V lost 4 bases and J 5 bases, leaving 21 bases between the germline ends. Germline CDR1 SGDLS, CDR2 YYNGEE. CDR3 amino acids: CASSLEGRSSGTGELFF. CDR3 sequence (DNA): TGTGCCAGCAGCCTTGAGGGACGGTCAAGCGGAACCGGGGAGCTGTTTTTT.

This clone was found many times. J is TRBJ1-6 and V is TRBV11-3; 7 nucleotides line up with TRBD1. Trimming cost V 5 bases and J 6 bases; bases outside gene matches: 10. Germline assignment: CDR1 SGHNT and CDR2 YENEEA. CDR3 length: 16 residues. Here the CDR3 reads CASSRVDRTPNSPLHF. DNA of the CDR3: TGTGCCAGCAGCCGGGTGGACAGGACGCCTAATTCACCCCTCCACTTT.

The chain has TRBV9 and TRBJ2-3, with a tentative D call TRBD2 (5 bases). The germline V and J ends were trimmed by 3 bases and 5 bases, with 10 bases remaining between them. Per germline, CDR1 SGDLS and CDR2 YYNGEE. The CDR3 has 13 amino acids. The CDR3 region is CASSGVAGDTQYF. CDR3 DNA sequence: TGTGCCAGCAGCGGGGTGGCGGGAGATACGCAGTATTTT. Drawing the rest from reference TRBV9 and TRBJ2-3, the complete variable domain is DSGVTQTPKHLITATGQRVTLRCSPRSGDLSVYWYQQSLDQGLQFLIQYYNGEERAKGNILERFSAQQFPDLHSELNLSSLELGDSALYFCASSGVAGDTQYFGPGTRLTVL.

This chain connects TRBV11-3 to TRBJ2-7, with 10 bases fitting TRBD1. The CDR3 spans 16 residues. CDR1 is SGHNT and CDR2 is YENEEA in the germline V gene. J lost 4 bases, V lost 3 bases, and 9 bases had no gene match. CDR3 loop: CASSLEGQGRNYEQYF. As DNA, the CDR3 is TGTGCCAGCAGCTTGGAGGGACAGGGGCGAAATTACGAGCAGTACTTC.

The V call is TRBV25-1, the J call TRBJ2-7; D uncertain. The germline V gene encodes CDR1 MGHDK and CDR2 SYGVNS. Deletions cut 3 bases from V and 3 bases from J, with 12 bases between. The CDR3 contains 14 residues. Here the CDR3 reads CASSDPAGLYEQYF. The CDR3 nucleotides read TGTGCCAGCAGTGACCCCGCTGGTCTCTACGAGCAGTACTTC.

This clone was picked up a small number of times. The J gene is TRBJ1-4, the V gene TRBV9, with D possibly TRBD1 on 5 matching bases. The V end lost 4 bases, the J end lost 4 bases, and 14 bases lay between the germline ends. This CDR3 spans 15 amino acids. Germline CDR1 reads SGDLS; CDR2 reads YYNGEE. The CDR3 DNA is TGTGCCAGCAGCTCGCAGGGTGTGGGTAATGAAAAACTGTTTTTT. Amino acids: CASSSQGVGNEKLFF.

The chain is built from TRBV6-8 and TRBJ2-3; 12 positions agree with TRBD2. V shed 7 bases and J 2 bases; nucleotides not matched to a gene: 7. Germline lookup yields CDR1 MNHGY and CDR2 SAAAGT. The CDR3 totals 16 residues. The DNA for the CDR3 is TGTGCCAGCATGACCGGGACTAGCGGGCACACAGATACGCAGTATTTT. Translated: CASMTGTSGHTDTQYF.

This clone came up a few times. CDR3 in DNA: TGTGCCAGCTCACCACGGGGAGACGGAATGAACACTGAAGCTTTCTTT. It is translated as CASSPRGDGMNTEAFF. The chain recombines TRBV18 with TRBJ1-1; D not resolved. In germline, CDR1 is KGHSH, CDR2 LQKENI. V was shortened by 1 base and J by 0 bases, with 12 bases between the two germline ends. The CDR3 is 16 residues long.

J is TRBJ2-2 and V is TRBV29-1; tentatively, D is TRBD2 (7 bases). The CDR3 is 13 residues long. CDR1 is SQVTM, CDR2 ANQGSEA, per germline. Trimming removed 4 bases from V and 8 bases from J, with 14 bases in between. DNA of the CDR3: TGCAGCGTTGTTTCGGGGGGCGCAGGGGAGCTGTTTTTT. Its translation: CSVVSGGAGELFF.

V gene TRBV5-1 combines with J gene TRBJ1-6; D not certain. V was clipped by 1 base and J by 7 bases, with 12 bases between them. The CDR3 is made up of 15 amino acids. CDR1 is SGHRS, CDR2 YFSETQ, per germline. CDR3 amino acids: CASSLKTLGNSPLHF. As DNA, the CDR3 is TGCGCCAGCAGCTTGAAGACCTTGGGCAATTCACCCCTCCACTTT.

The chain uses TRBV11-3 and TRBJ1-1, with 7 bases identical to TRBD1. Looked up from germline, CDR1 is SGHNT and CDR2 is YENEEA. CDR3 size: 14 residues. V dropped 1 base and J dropped 10; count of bases not matched to a gene: 9. The CDR3 loop reads CASSLGEQGSRAFF. CDR3 nucleotides: TGTGCCAGCAGCTTAGGGGAACAGGGGTCGCGAGCTTTCTTT.

This clone has more than one count but fewer than ten. The chain carries TRBV11-3 and TRBJ2-4; no definite D call. The V gene lost 5 bases and the J gene lost 6 bases, with 23 bases spanning the gap. Germline-derived CDR1 and CDR2 are SGHNT and YENEEA. This CDR3 has 17 amino acids. CDR3 bases: TGTGCCAGCAGCCCCACCTCGGCCCCCCGAGAGACAAACATTCAGTACTTC. It translates to CASSPTSAPRETNIQYF.